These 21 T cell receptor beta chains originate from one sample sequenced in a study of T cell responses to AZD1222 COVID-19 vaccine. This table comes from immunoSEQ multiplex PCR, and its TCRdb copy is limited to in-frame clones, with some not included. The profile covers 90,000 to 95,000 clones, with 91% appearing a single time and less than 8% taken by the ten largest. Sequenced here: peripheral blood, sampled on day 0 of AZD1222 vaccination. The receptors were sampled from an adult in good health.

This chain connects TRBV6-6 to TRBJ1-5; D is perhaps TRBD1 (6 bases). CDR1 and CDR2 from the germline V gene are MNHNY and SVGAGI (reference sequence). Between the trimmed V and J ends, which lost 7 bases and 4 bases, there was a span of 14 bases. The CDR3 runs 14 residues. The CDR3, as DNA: TGTGCCAGCACCAACGGGGGCCCAAATCAGCCCCAGCATTTT. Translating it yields CASTNGGPNQPQHF.

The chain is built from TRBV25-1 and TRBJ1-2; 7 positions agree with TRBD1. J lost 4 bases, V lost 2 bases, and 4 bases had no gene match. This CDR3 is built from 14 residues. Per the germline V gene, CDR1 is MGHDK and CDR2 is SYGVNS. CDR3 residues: CASSEGGTVYGYTF. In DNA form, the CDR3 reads TGTGCCAGCAGTGAAGGGGGGACAGTCTATGGCTACACCTTC.

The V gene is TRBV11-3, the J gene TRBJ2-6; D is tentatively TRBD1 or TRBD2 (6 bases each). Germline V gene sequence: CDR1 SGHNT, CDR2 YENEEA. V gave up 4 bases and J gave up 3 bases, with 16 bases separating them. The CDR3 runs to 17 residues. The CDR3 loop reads CASSSSGAGLGANVLTF. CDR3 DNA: TGTGCCAGCAGCTCCTCAGGGGCGGGACTTGGGGCCAACGTCCTGACTTTC.

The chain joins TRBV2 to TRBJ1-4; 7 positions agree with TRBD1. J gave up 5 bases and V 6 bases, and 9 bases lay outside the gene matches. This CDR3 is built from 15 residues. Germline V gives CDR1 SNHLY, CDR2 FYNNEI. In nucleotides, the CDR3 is TGTGCCAGCAGGGGTGGGACAGTCCAAAATGAAAAACTGTTTTTT. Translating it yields CASRGGTVQNEKLFF.

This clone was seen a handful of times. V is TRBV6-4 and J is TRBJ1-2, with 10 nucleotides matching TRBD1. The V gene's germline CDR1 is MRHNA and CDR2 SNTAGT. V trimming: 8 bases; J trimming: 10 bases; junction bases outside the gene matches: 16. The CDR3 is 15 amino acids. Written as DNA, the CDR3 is TGTGCCAGCGCACCGGATGGAGCCGGGACAGGGGTCTACACCTTC. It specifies CASAPDGAGTGVYTF.

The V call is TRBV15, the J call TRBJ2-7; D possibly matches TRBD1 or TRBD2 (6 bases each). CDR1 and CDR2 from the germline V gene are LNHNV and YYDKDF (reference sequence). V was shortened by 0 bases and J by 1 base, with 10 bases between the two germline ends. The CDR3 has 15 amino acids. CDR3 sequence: CATSRDAGQSYEQYF. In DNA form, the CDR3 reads TGTGCCACCAGCAGAGATGCGGGACAATCCTACGAGCAGTACTTC.

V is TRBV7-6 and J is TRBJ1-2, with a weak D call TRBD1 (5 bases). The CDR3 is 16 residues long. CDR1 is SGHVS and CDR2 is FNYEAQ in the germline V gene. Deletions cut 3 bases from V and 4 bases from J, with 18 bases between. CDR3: CASSLVFSGQGYGYTF. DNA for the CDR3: TGTGCCAGCAGCTTGGTGTTTTCAGGACAAGGCTATGGCTACACCTTC.

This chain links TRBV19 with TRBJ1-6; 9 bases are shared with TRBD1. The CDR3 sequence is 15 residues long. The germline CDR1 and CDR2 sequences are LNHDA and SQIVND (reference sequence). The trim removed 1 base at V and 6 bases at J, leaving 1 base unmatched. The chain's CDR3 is CASSIGTGVNSPLHF. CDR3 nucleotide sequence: TGTGCCAGTAGTATAGGGACAGGGGTTAATTCACCCCTCCACTTT.

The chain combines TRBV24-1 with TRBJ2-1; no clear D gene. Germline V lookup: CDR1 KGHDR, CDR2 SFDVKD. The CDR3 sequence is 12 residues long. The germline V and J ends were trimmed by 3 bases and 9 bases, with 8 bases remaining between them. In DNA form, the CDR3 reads TGTGCCACCAGTGATGGCGTGTCTGAGCAGTTCTTC. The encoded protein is CATSDGVSEQFF.

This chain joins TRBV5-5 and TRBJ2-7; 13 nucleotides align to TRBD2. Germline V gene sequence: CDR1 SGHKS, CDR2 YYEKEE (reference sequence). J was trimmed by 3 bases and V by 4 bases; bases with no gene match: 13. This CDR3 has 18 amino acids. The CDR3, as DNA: TGTGCCAGCAGCCGGGGGGCGGGACTAGCGGGATCCCTCTACGAGCAGTACTTC. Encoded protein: CASSRGAGLAGSLYEQYF. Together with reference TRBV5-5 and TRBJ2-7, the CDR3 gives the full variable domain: DAGVTQSPTHLIKTRGQQVTLRCSPISGHKSVSWYQQVLGQGPQFIFQYYEKEERGRGNFPDRFSARQFPNYSSELNVNALLLGDSALYLCASSRGAGLAGSLYEQYFGPGTRLTVT.

The CDR3 region is CASLSQGTDTQYF. The CDR3 region has the DNA TGTGCCAGCTTATCGCAGGGTACAGATACGCAGTATTTT. The chain carries TRBV13 and TRBJ2-3; the D gene is possibly TRBD1 (5 bases). Trimming cost V 8 bases and J 3 bases, with 12 bases left between them. CDR1 PRHDT and CDR2 FYEKMQ come from the germline V gene (reference sequence). The CDR3 consists of 13 residues.

As DNA, the CDR3 is TGTGCCAGCAGCGTAGATAACACTGAAGCTTTCTTT. It specifies CASSVDNTEAFF. V usage is TRBV9 and J usage is TRBJ1-1; D not certain. The CDR3 loop spans 12 amino acids. CDR1 and CDR2 (germline): SGDLS, YYNGEE. Trimming stripped 0 bases from V and 2 bases from J, with 2 bases between. The full variable domain, with the rest looked up from reference TRBV9 and TRBJ1-1, is DSGVTQTPKHLITATGQRVTLRCSPRSGDLSVYWYQQSLDQGLQFLIQYYNGEERAKGNILERFSAQQFPDLHSELNLSSLELGDSALYFCASSVDNTEAFFGQGTRLTVV.

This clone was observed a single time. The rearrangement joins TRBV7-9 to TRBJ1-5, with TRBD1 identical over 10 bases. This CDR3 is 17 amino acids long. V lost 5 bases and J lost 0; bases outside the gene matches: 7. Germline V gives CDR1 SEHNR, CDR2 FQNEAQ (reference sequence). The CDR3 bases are TGTGCCAGCAGCCCTGGACAGGGGGACTATAGCAATCAGCCCCAGCATTTT. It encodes CASSPGQGDYSNQPQHF.

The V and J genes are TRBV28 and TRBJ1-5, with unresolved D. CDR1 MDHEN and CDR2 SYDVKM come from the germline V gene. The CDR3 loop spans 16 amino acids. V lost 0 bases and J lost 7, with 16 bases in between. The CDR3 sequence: CASSLWSDQSYQPQHF. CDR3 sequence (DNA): TGTGCCAGCAGTTTATGGTCAGATCAATCCTACCAGCCCCAGCATTTT.

The CDR3 DNA reads TGTGCCAGCAGCGCGATACAGGGGGCCACCTATGGCTACACCTTC. It is translated as CASSAIQGATYGYTF. The chain links TRBV7-9 to TRBJ1-2; 9 positions match TRBD1. V dropped 5 bases and J dropped 4; count of bases not matched to a gene: 8. The CDR3 covers 15 residues. Germline V gene lookup returns CDR1 SEHNR and CDR2 FQNEAQ (reference sequence).

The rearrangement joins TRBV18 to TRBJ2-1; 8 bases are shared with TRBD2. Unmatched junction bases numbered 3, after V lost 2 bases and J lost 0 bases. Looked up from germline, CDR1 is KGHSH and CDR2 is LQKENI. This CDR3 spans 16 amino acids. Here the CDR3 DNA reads TGTGCCAGCTCACCAATCGGGGGGGCCTCCTACAATGAGCAGTTCTTC. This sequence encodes CASSPIGGASYNEQFF.

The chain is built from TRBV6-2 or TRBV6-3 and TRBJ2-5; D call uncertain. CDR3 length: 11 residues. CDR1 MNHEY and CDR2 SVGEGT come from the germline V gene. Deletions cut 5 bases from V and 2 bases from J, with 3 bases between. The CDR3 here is CASSQQETQYF. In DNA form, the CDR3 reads TGTGCCAGCAGTCAGCAAGAGACCCAGTACTTC.

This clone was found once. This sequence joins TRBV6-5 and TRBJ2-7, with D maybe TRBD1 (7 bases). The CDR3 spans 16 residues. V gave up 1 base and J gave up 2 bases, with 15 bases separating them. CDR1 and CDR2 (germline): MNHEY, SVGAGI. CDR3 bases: TGTGCCAGCAGTTACTATGGGTCAGGGGGGACCTACGAGCAGTACTTC. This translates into CASSYYGSGGTYEQYF.

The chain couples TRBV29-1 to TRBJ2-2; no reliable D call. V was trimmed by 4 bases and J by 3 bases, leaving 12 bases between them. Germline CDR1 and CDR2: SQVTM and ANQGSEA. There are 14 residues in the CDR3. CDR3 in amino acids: CSVGSMADTGELFF. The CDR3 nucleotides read TGCAGCGTTGGGAGCATGGCCGACACCGGGGAGCTGTTTTTT.

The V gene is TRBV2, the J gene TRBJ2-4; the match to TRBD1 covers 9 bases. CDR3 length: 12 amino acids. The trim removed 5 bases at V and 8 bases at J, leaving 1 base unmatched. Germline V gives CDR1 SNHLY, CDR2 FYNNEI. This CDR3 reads CASSRTGDIQYF. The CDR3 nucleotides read TGTGCCAGCAGTCGGACAGGGGACATTCAGTACTTC.

CDR3 DNA: TGTGCCAGCAGCAAAAAGGGGGGGGGTCGTGGCCGTAATTCACCCCTCCACTTT. Encoded protein: CASSKKGGGRGRNSPLHF. The chain joins TRBV21-1 to TRBJ1-6. TRBV21-1 is a recognized pseudogene. This CDR3 contains 18 residues.